These T cell receptor beta chains were read from a single sample in a study of regulatory T cells in long-lasting Graves disease. TCRdb re-called the multiplex PCR reads through MiXCR, storing one row per CDR3 protein. The sample has hundreds of thousands of distinct CDR3 sequences, roughly 15% seen once. The data were also submitted as part of a second study, on T cells in Graves' hyperthyroidism and ophthalmopathy.

Sequencing was performed on peripheral blood mononuclear cells (PBMCs), taken at new diagnosis, from a patient treated with antithyroid drugs. The receptors shown here come from a woman in her twenties or thirties with Graves disease. CDR3s include the opening cysteine and the closing phenylalanine or tryptophan. The D gene is left open where the match is weak. Only part of the rows carry a size: once, few, many, or a class if the clone is expanded.

TRBV3-1	.	.	TRBJ1-3	CASSPSAGSGNTIYF	TGTGCCAGCAGCCCTTCGGCGGGGTCTGGAAACACCATATATTTT
TRBV6-2/TRBV6-3	.	.	TRBJ2-7	CASSYAGDARREQYF	TGTGCCAGCAGTTACGCCGGGGACGCCCGTAGGGAGCAGTACTTC
TRBV29-1	.	.	TRBJ2-2	CSDSSRGTGELFF	TGCAGCGACTCCTCCAGAGGGACCGGGGAGCTGTTTTTT
TRBV7-9	many	.	TRBJ1-2	CASRPPVSKRVGYTF	TGTGCCAGCAGGCCTCCCGTGTCTAAGAGGGTTGGCTACACCTTC
TRBV19	many	TRBD1	TRBJ2-3	CASGQGRTDTQYF	TGTGCCAGTGGACAGGGGAGGACAGATACGCAGTATTTT
TRBV13	.	TRBD2	TRBJ2-1	CASSLYGTGTSGTEQFF	TGTGCCAGCAGCTTATATGGTACCGGGACTAGCGGGACGGAGCAGTTCTTC
TRBV5-1	many	.	TRBJ1-1	CASSLFGTEAFF	TGCGCCAGCAGCTTGTTCGGCACTGAAGCTTTCTTT
TRBV2	few	.	TRBJ2-1	CASRPETINEQFF	TGTGCCAGCAGGCCTGAGACGATCAATGAGCAGTTCTTC
TRBV9	.	.	TRBJ1-3	CASGSGRGNTIYF	TGTGCCAGCGGCTCGGGGAGAGGAAACACCATATATTTT
TRBV28	many	TRBD1	TRBJ2-5	CASTSTGENQETQYF	TGTGCCAGCACTTCGACAGGGGAAAACCAAGAGACCCAGTACTTC
TRBV3-1	.	.	TRBJ1-2	CASSRGGNGVSYTF	TGTGCCAGCAGTCGAGGGGGGAACGGGGTTAGCTACACCTTC
TRBV10-3	few	.	TRBJ2-5	CAISDQVGDETQYF	TGTGCCATCAGTGATCAGGTGGGAGACGAGACCCAGTACTTC
TRBV4-1	.	TRBD2	TRBJ2-1	CASSQSGKGTGGNEQFF	TGCGCCAGCAGCCAATCAGGGAAAGGGACGGGGGGGAATGAGCAGTTCTTC
TRBV10-3	many	.	TRBJ1-1	CATEEQGKGGAFF	TGTGCCACCGAAGAGCAGGGCAAAGGAGGGGCTTTCTTT
TRBV28	few	.	TRBJ1-5	CASSPLGVAEGNQPQHF	TGTGCCAGCAGTCCGCTTGGGGTGGCGGAGGGCAATCAGCCCCAGCATTTT
TRBV27	many	.	TRBJ1-5	CASSFEGTGQPQHF	TGTGCCAGCAGTTTTGAGGGGACGGGTCAGCCCCAGCATTTT
TRBV30	.	TRBD1	TRBJ1-2	CAWSGTGIYGYTF	TGTGCCTGGAGTGGGACAGGGATCTATGGCTACACCTTC
TRBV6-1	few	.	TRBJ1-5	CASSEVVGTNQPQHF	TGTGCCAGCAGTGAAGTGGTAGGGACCAATCAGCCCCAGCATTTT
TRBV11-3	few	.	TRBJ2-2	CASSLEFVGGTGELFF	TGTGCCAGCAGCTTAGAATTCGTTGGGGGAACCGGGGAGCTGTTTTTT
TRBV6-1	many	.	TRBJ1-1	CASTAGTGDTEAFF	TGTGCCAGCACTGCGGGGACGGGCGACACTGAAGCTTTCTTT
TRBV20-1	many	.	TRBJ1-2	CSANPGHGYTF	TGCAGTGCTAATCCAGGGCATGGCTACACCTTC
TRBV10-3	.	.	TRBJ1-6	CAISERPSSTANSPLHF	TGTGCCATCAGTGAGCGTCCTTCGAGCACGGCGAATTCACCCCTCCACTTT
TRBV20-1	.	.	TRBJ1-2	CSALQQDHYGYTF	TGCAGTGCACTCCAACAGGACCACTATGGCTACACCTTC
TRBV28	few	TRBD2	TRBJ2-4	CASSFGLAGAIRYF	TGTGCCAGCAGTTTCGGACTAGCGGGAGCTATTCGGTACTTC
TRBV9	few	.	TRBJ1-4	CASSANGGAGKLFF	TGTGCCAGCAGCGCCAACGGGGGGGCAGGAAAACTGTTTTTT
TRBV6-1	.	.	TRBJ2-7	CASARLKSSYEQYF	TGTGCCAGCGCCCGGCTGAAAAGCTCCTACGAGCAGTACTTC
TRBV28	many	.	TRBJ2-3	CASSSLQGRNTNTQYF	TGTGCCAGCAGCTCCCTCCAGGGTCGTAACACAAATACGCAGTATTTT
TRBV3-1	.	TRBD1	TRBJ1-6	CASSRTGKDWVENSPLHF	TGTGCCAGCAGCCGGACAGGAAAGGATTGGGTGGAGAATTCACCCCTCCACTTT
TRBV28	many	TRBD2	TRBJ2-3	CASSLAGDPDTQYF	TGTGCCAGCAGTTTGGCGGGAGACCCAGATACGCAGTATTTT
TRBV24-1	.	.	TRBJ2-3	CATSDPNFSTDTQYF	TGTGCCACCAGTGATCCTAACTTTAGCACAGATACGCAGTATTTT
TRBV5-1	.	TRBD2	TRBJ2-7	CASSQVAGLAYEQYF	TGCGCCAGCAGCCAGGTAGCGGGACTAGCCTACGAGCAGTACTTC
TRBV7-8	many	TRBD2	TRBJ2-7	CASSDTGTSDEQYF	TGTGCCAGCAGCGATACCGGGACTAGCGACGAGCAGTACTTC
TRBV10-3	few	.	TRBJ1-6	CAIRGQLKNNSPLHF	TGTGCCATACGGGGGCAACTAAAAAATAATTCACCCCTCCACTTT
TRBV9	.	TRBD2	TRBJ2-1	CASSETTSGYYNEQFF	TGTGCCAGCAGCGAAACTACTAGCGGGTACTACAATGAGCAGTTCTTC
TRBV6-1	many	.	TRBJ1-2	CASSRTALGYGYTF	TGTGCCAGCAGCCGGACTGCTTTGGGGTATGGCTACACCTTC
TRBV14	.	.	TRBJ2-7	CASSPRDIYEQYF	TGTGCCAGCAGCCCTCGAGACATCTACGAGCAGTACTTC
TRBV6-1	many	TRBD1	TRBJ1-4	CASSEAAGTVGEKLFF	TGTGCCAGCAGTGAAGCGGCCGGGACAGTAGGTGAAAAACTGTTTTTT
TRBV11-1	.	.	TRBJ2-7	CASSSSGFSEQYF	TGTGCCAGCAGCTCCTCGGGCTTCTCCGAGCAGTACTTC
TRBV6-5	.	.	TRBJ1-3	CASSSGGLGGNTTYF	TGTGCCAGCAGTTCCGGGGGACTGGGGGGAAACACCACATATTTT
TRBV28	many	.	TRBJ1-1	CASDTGTRGAFF	TGTGCCAGCGATACAGGGACAAGGGGGGCTTTCTTT
TRBV6-2/TRBV6-3	.	.	TRBJ2-2	CASGGQTGELFF	TGTGCCAGCGGGGGCCAAACCGGGGAGCTGTTTTTT
TRBV30	.	.	TRBJ1-6	CAWTSGSYNSPLHF	TGTGCCTGGACATCGGGATCCTATAATTCACCCCTCCACTTT
TRBV20-1	few	.	TRBJ2-5	CSARTPSPRGETQYF	TGCAGTGCTAGAACCCCTAGTCCCAGAGGGGAGACCCAGTACTTC
TRBV12-3/TRBV12-4	many	.	TRBJ2-7	CASSPWAVSYEQYF	TGTGCCAGCAGTCCTTGGGCCGTCTCCTACGAGCAGTACTTC
TRBV7-9	.	.	TRBJ1-1	CASSFIDRKNTEAFF	TGTGCCAGCAGCTTTATCGACAGGAAGAACACTGAAGCTTTCTTT
TRBV12-3/TRBV12-4	many	TRBD2	TRBJ2-7	CASSLATGGPYEQYF	TGTGCCAGCAGTTTGGCGACGGGGGGGCCCTACGAGCAGTACTTC
TRBV20-1	few	.	TRBJ1-3	CSARGFVPPGNTIYF	TGCAGTGCTAGAGGGTTCGTCCCCCCTGGAAACACCATATATTTT
TRBV29-1	many	.	TRBJ1-4	CSVANPGIAAGEKLFF	TGCAGCGTTGCCAATCCCGGGATAGCAGCGGGCGAAAAACTGTTTTTT